The present T cell receptor (beta chain) was sequenced within a study of radiotherapy plus CTLA-4 blockade in lung cancer. General study points: Blood TCR clones of tumor origin expanded after radiotherapy plus ipilimumab.

Concerning this clone itself: Its antigen is as yet unknown.

Assay: immunoSEQ multiplex PCR; the TCRdb copy retains only in-frame clones and omits some. The table lists 40,000 to 55,000 clones, roughly three quarters of them singletons. V lost 5 bases, J lost 4 bases, and 18 bases lay in between. CDR1 and CDR2 from the germline V gene are MDHEN and SYDVKM. CDR3 length: 16 amino acids. The chain joins TRBV28 to TRBJ1-3; TRBD1 is a possible D gene (5 bases). This TCR derives from a human donor with non-small cell lung cancer whose response to radiotherapy plus ipilimumab could not be evaluated. The sample here was peripheral blood, taken from a patient treated with radiotherapy plus ipilimumab. CDR3: CASSPRGGLGGNTIYF. The CDR3 DNA reads TGTGCCAGCAGTCCCCGGGGGGGTTTGGGGGGAAACACCATATATTTT.